Listed here are 19 T cell receptor beta chains from one sample, sequenced in a study of blood T cell repertoires in COVID-19. Produced via immunoSEQ multiplex PCR; TCRdb's table is partial and in-frame only. The sample holds 110,000 to 150,000 clones, more than 75% seen once. Sequenced input: peripheral blood. The receptors stem from a man in his 60s with acute or convalescent COVID-19.

The chain employs TRBV7-8 and TRBJ1-2; D might be TRBD1 (5 bases). The CDR3 totals 15 residues. The germline V gene encodes CDR1 SGHVS and CDR2 FQNEAQ. V was clipped by 0 bases and J by 8 bases, with 16 bases between them. The CDR3: CASSLATSGIGGYTF. The CDR3 coding sequence is TGTGCCAGCAGCTTAGCGACCTCAGGGATTGGCGGCTACACCTTC.

The rearrangement links TRBV9 to TRBJ1-2; 8 bases are a match to TRBD1. This CDR3 is 16 amino acids long. Germline assignment: CDR1 SGDLS and CDR2 YYNGEE. Trimming removed 0 bases from V and 3 bases from J; junction bases left unmatched: 7. CDR3 loop: CASSVGQGAGDYGYTF. In nucleotides, the CDR3 is TGTGCCAGCAGCGTAGGCCAGGGGGCCGGAGACTATGGCTACACCTTC.

This clone was seen once. The rearrangement joins TRBV5-1 to TRBJ2-1; 7 bases match TRBD2. The V gene's germline CDR1 is SGHRS and CDR2 YFSETQ. V lost 4 bases to trimming and J lost 4 bases; unmatched junction nucleotides: 8. CDR3 size: 15 residues. DNA for the CDR3: TGCGCCAGCAGCACCGGGAGGCCCCTTTACAATGAGCAGTTCTTC. Its translation: CASSTGRPLYNEQFF.

This chain uses TRBV5-1 with TRBJ2-5; TRBD1 is a possible D gene (6 bases). CDR1 SGHRS and CDR2 YFSETQ come from the germline V gene. The CDR3 runs 14 residues. Trimming removed 2 bases at V and 3 bases at J, with 11 bases between. Here the CDR3 DNA reads TGCGCCAGCAGCTTAGGGACAAGGGAAGAGACCCAGTACTTC. Translation: CASSLGTREETQYF.

This chain uses TRBV7-8 with TRBJ2-5, with TRBD2 matching 11 bases. CDR3 length: 16 amino acids. With 0 bases clipped from V and 3 bases from J, the junction kept 3 bases outside the gene matches. In germline, CDR1 is SGHVS, CDR2 FQNEAQ. The CDR3 DNA is TGTGCCAGCAGCTTAGCTGAGGGACTAGCGGAAGAGACCCAGTACTTC. Its translation is CASSLAEGLAEETQYF.

V usage is TRBV7-2 and J usage is TRBJ2-2, with 7 bases that match TRBD2. The trim removed 2 bases at V and 2 bases at J, leaving 5 bases unmatched. The CDR3 consists of 16 residues. Germline V gene sequence: CDR1 SGHTA, CDR2 FQGNSA. CDR3 region: CASSLMASGNTGELFF. The CDR3 DNA reads TGTGCCAGCAGCTTAATGGCTAGCGGAAACACCGGGGAGCTGTTTTTT. The entire variable domain, with the rest obtained from reference TRBV7-2 and TRBJ2-2, is as follows: GAGVSQSPSNKVTEKGKDVELRCDPISGHTALYWYRQSLGQGLEFLIYFQGNSAPDKSGLPSDRFSAERTGGSVSTLTIQRTQQEDSAVYLCASSLMASGNTGELFFGEGSRLTVL.

V usage is TRBV4-1 and J usage is TRBJ2-2; D is uncertain. The CDR3 has 14 amino acids. The germline CDR1 and CDR2 sequences are MGHRA and YSYEKL. V shed 1 base and J shed 5 bases, with 8 bases lying between them. The DNA for the CDR3 is TGCGCCAGCAGCCAAGTTTCCCAGACCGGGGAGCTGTTTTTT. This gives the protein CASSQVSQTGELFF.

The V and J genes are TRBV5-1 and TRBJ2-7; possible D gene TRBD1, 6 bases. Looked up from germline, CDR1 is SGHRS and CDR2 is YFSETQ. V was pared by 4 bases and J by 0 bases, with 14 bases between. The CDR3 is made up of 15 amino acids. In DNA form, the CDR3 reads TGCGCCAGCAGCCAATTGACAGGCAACTCCTACGAGCAGTACTTC. Translation gives CASSQLTGNSYEQYF.

The chain has TRBV30 and TRBJ2-7; 11 bases are shared with TRBD2. The CDR3 runs to 16 residues. The junction had 14 bases not matched to a gene; V was cut back by 5 bases and J by 5 bases. Germline values: CDR1 GTSNPN, CDR2 SVGIG (reference sequence). CDR3 coding DNA: TGTGCCTGGTCCGGACTAGCGGGTGCTCCGGGGGACGAGCAGTACTTC. Translating gives CAWSGLAGAPGDEQYF.

This clone came up a few times. The chain links TRBV6-5 to TRBJ1-1, with a tentative D call TRBD1 (5 bases). Looked up from germline, CDR1 is MNHEY and CDR2 is SVGAGI. V lost 6 bases, J lost 4 bases, and 9 bases lay in between. This CDR3 has 12 residues. CDR3 in DNA: TGTGCCAGCAGCTCCAGGGCCACTGAAGCTTTCTTT. It is translated as CASSSRATEAFF.

This clone has just one count. This chain links TRBV11-2 with TRBJ2-7; tentative D call: TRBD1 (7 bases). With 6 bases removed from V and 4 bases from J, the gap between germline ends came to 16 bases. This CDR3 has 14 amino acids. CDR1 is SGHAT, CDR2 FQNNGV, per germline. The CDR3 DNA is TGTGCCAGCAGTGGTGGGGGGACAGCGTACGAGCAGTACTTC. The encoded protein is CASSGGGTAYEQYF.

The CDR3 is CASSPFTEIYEQYF. The DNA of the CDR3 is TGTGCCAGCTCACCATTCACAGAAATCTACGAGCAGTACTTC. The gene calls are TRBV18 and TRBJ2-7, with unresolved D. Germline V CDR1 and CDR2: KGHSH, LQKENI. V was shortened by 2 bases and J by 3 bases, with 11 bases between the two germline ends. The CDR3 loop spans 14 amino acids.

This clone came up a few times. The V gene is TRBV14, the J gene TRBJ2-7; 11 nucleotides match TRBD2. V shed 4 bases, J shed 3 bases, and the junction held 20 bases outside the gene matches. Germline-derived CDR1 and CDR2 are SGHDN and FVKESK. This CDR3 has 20 residues. DNA for the CDR3: TGTGCCAGCAGCCTCCTGGGGGGCCTAGCGGGAGGCACCGGGGGCTACGAGCAGTACTTC. Protein sequence: CASSLLGGLAGGTGGYEQYF. Together with reference TRBV14 and TRBJ2-7, the CDR3 gives the full variable domain: EAGVTQFPSHSVIEKGQTVTLRCDPISGHDNLYWYRRVMGKEIKFLLHFVKESKQDESGMPNNRFLAERTGGTYSTLKVQPAELEDSGVYFCASSLLGGLAGGTGGYEQYFGPGTRLTVT.

The chain employs TRBV2 and TRBJ2-1, with 10 bases aligning to TRBD2. The CDR3 is 14 residues long. CDR1 is SNHLY and CDR2 is FYNNEI in the germline V gene. V was pared by 5 bases and J by 8 bases, with 6 bases of the junction left unmatched. The CDR3 here is CASSRLAGSHEQFF. The CDR3 bases are TGTGCCAGCAGTAGACTAGCGGGTAGCCATGAGCAGTTCTTC.

This chain links TRBV7-9 with TRBJ2-2, with a possible D match to TRBD2 (5 bases). The germline gives CDR1 SEHNR, CDR2 FQNEAQ (reference sequence). Trimming removed 8 bases from V and 4 bases from J, with 17 bases in between. This CDR3 has 15 amino acids. CDR3 sequence (DNA): TGTGCCAGCCCCGGGCTAGCACTGAGCACCGGGGAGCTGTTTTTT. This codes for CASPGLALSTGELFF.

The chain links TRBV9 to TRBJ2-2; 12 bases align to TRBD1. CDR1 and CDR2 (germline): SGDLS, YYNGEE. The CDR3 contains 19 residues. V trimming: 2 bases; J trimming: 5 bases; junction bases outside the gene matches: 13. DNA of the CDR3: TGTGCCAGCAGCGTCCCGGGACAGGGGGCGGTTCATTCTACCGGGGAGCTGTTTTTT. It codes for CASSVPGQGAVHSTGELFF.

The CDR3 sequence: CASSSGQGGEKLFF. The DNA of the CDR3 is TGTGCCAGCAGCTCCGGACAGGGTGGAGAAAAACTGTTTTTT. The chain uses TRBV11-2 and TRBJ1-4; 8 bases map to TRBD1. The germline CDR1 and CDR2 sequences are SGHAT and FQNNGV. Trimming cost V 4 bases and J 8 bases; bases outside gene matches: 6. The CDR3 consists of 14 residues.

The genes are TRBV18 and TRBJ2-1, with TRBD2 identical over 15 bases. V gave up 1 base and J gave up 5 bases; unmatched junction bases: 3. Germline V CDR1 and CDR2: KGHSH, LQKENI. The CDR3 is 17 amino acids. CDR3 bases: TGTGCCAGCTCACCACGGGGACTAGCGGGAGGAAACAATGAGCAGTTCTTC. Translation gives CASSPRGLAGGNNEQFF. Together with reference TRBV18 and TRBJ2-1, the CDR3 gives the full variable domain: NAGVMQNPRHLVRRRGQEARLRCSPMKGHSHVYWYRQLPEEGLKFMVYLQKENIIDESGMPKERFSAEFPKEGPSILRIQQVVRGDSAAYFCASSPRGLAGGNNEQFFGPGTRLTVL.

This clone has more than one count but fewer than ten. V and J are TRBV18 and TRBJ2-7; the match to TRBD2 covers 7 bases. Germline V CDR1 and CDR2: KGHSH, LQKENI. V trimming: 2 bases; J trimming: 5 bases; junction bases outside the gene matches: 9. CDR3 length: 15 amino acids. The CDR3 DNA reads TGTGCCAGCTCACCAAGCAGTGGCGGGAGCGACGAGCAGTACTTC. This translates into CASSPSSGGSDEQYF.